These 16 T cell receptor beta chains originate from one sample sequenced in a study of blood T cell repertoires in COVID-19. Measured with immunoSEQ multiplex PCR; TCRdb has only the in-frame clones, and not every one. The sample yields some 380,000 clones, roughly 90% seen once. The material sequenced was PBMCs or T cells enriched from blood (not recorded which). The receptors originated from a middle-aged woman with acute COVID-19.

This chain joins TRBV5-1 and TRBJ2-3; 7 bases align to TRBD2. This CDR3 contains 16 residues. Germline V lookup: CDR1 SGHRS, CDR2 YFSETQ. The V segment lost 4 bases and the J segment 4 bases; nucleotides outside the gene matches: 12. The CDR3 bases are TGCGCCAGCAGCCCAGTGAGTCTAGCGGTTTCAGATACGCAGTATTTT. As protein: CASSPVSLAVSDTQYF. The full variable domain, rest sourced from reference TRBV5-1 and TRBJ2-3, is KAGVTQTPRYLIKTRGQQVTLSCSPISGHRSVSWYQQTPGQGLQFLFEYFSETQRNKGNFPGRFSGRQFSNSRSEMNVSTLELGDSALYLCASSPVSLAVSDTQYFGPGTRLTVL.

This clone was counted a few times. The CDR3 nucleotides are TGTGCCAGCAGCTACCAAGGACAGCCGAGCAATCAGCCCCAGCATTTT. Translation gives CASSYQGQPSNQPQHF. This rearrangement joins TRBV7-8 to TRBJ1-5; TRBD1 might be the D (6 bases). The V and J ends lost 4 bases and 1 base respectively, with 14 bases between them. This CDR3 comprises 16 residues. From germline, CDR1 is SGHVS and CDR2 FQNEAQ. Using reference TRBV7-8 and TRBJ1-5 for the parts outside the CDR3, the full variable domain is GAGVSQSPRYKVAKRGQDVALRCDPISGHVSLFWYQQALGQGPEFLTYFQNEAQLDKSGLPSDRFFAERPEGSVSTLKIQRTQQEDSAVYLCASSYQGQPSNQPQHFGDGTRLSIL.

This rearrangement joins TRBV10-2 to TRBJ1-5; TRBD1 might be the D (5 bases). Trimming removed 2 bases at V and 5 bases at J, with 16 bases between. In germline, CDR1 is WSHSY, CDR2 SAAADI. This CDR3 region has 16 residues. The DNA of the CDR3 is TGCGCCAGCAGTGAGCTTTGGGGCGTCCCCTATCAGCCCCAGCATTTT. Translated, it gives CASSELWGVPYQPQHF.

CDR3 in amino acids: CASIKGINEKLFF. The CDR3 DNA reads as TGTGCCAGCATCAAGGGGATCAATGAAAAACTGTTTTTT. The chain links TRBV6-5 to TRBJ1-4; a possible D gene is TRBD1 (5 bases). CDR1 MNHEY and CDR2 SVGAGI come from the germline V gene. Trimming stripped 7 bases from V and 5 bases from J, with 11 bases between. The CDR3 contains 13 residues.

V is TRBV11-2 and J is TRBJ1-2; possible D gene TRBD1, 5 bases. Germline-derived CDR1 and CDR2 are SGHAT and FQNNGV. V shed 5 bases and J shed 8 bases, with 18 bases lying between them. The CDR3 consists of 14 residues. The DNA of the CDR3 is TGTGCCAGCAGCCAAGACAGAATGTCGGGCGGCTACACCTTC. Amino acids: CASSQDRMSGGYTF.

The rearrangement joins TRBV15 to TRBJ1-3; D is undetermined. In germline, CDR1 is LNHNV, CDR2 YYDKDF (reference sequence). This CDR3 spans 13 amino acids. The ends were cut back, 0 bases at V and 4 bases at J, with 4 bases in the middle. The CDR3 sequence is CATSRDRGNTIYF. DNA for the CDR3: TGTGCCACCAGCAGAGATAGAGGAAACACCATATATTTT.

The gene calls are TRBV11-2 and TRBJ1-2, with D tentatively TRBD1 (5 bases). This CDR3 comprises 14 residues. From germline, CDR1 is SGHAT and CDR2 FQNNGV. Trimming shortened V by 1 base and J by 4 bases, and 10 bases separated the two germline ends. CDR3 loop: CASSLARGSYGYTF. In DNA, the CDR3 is TGTGCCAGCAGCTTAGCTAGGGGAAGCTATGGCTACACCTTC.

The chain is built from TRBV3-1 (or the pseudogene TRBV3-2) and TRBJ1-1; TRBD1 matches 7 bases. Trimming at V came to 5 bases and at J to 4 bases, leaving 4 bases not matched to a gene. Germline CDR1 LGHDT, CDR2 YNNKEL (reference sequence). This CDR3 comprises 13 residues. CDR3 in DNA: TGTGCCAGCAGCAGTTCAGGGGGCACTGAAGCTTTCTTT. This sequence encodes CASSSSGGTEAFF.

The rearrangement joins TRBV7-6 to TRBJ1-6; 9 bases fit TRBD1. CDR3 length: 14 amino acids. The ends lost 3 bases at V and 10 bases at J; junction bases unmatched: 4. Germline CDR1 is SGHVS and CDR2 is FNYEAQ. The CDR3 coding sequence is TGTGCCAGCAGCTTGGGGACAGGGCGATCACCCCTCCACTTT. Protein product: CASSLGTGRSPLHF.

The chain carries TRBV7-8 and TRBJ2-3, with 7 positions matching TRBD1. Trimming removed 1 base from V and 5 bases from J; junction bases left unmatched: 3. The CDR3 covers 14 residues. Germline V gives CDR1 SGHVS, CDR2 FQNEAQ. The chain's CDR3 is CASSLVPGGDTQYF. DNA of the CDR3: TGTGCCAGCAGCTTAGTGCCAGGGGGAGATACGCAGTATTTT.

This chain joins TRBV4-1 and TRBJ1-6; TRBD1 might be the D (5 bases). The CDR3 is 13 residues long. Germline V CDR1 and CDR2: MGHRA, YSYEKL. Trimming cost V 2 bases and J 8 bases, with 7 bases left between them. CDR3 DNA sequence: TGCGCCAGCAGCCAACAGGGTTATTCACCCCTCCACTTT. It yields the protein CASSQQGYSPLHF.

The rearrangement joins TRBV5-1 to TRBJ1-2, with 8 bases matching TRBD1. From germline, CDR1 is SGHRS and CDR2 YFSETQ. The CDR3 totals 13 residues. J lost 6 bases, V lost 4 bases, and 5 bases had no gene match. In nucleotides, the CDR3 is TGCGCCAGCAGCATCGGACAGGGAAATGGCTACACCTTC. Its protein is CASSIGQGNGYTF.

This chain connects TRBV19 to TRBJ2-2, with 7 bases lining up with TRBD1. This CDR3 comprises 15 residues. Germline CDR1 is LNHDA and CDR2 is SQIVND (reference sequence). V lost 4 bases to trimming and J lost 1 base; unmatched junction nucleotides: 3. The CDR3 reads CASSTRQGNTGELFF. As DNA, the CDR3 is TGTGCCAGTAGTACGAGACAGGGGAACACCGGGGAGCTGTTTTTT.

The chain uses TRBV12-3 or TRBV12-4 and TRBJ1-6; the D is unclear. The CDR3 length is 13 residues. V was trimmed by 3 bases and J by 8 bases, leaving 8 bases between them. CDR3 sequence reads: CASSFGRHSPLHF. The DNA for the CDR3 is TGTGCCAGCAGTTTTGGGAGGCATTCACCCCTCCACTTT.

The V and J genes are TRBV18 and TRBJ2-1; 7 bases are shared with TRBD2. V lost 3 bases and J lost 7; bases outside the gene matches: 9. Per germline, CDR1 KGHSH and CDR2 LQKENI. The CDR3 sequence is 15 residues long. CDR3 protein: CASSPQVRGENEQFF. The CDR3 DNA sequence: TGTGCCAGCTCACCTCAGGTTCGGGGGGAGAATGAGCAGTTCTTC.

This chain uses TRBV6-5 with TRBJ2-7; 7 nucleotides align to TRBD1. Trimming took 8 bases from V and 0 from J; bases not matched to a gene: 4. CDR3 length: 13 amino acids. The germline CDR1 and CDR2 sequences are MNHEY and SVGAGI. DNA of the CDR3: TGTGCCAGCCTGGGACAGATCTCCTACGAGCAGTACTTC. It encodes CASLGQISYEQYF.